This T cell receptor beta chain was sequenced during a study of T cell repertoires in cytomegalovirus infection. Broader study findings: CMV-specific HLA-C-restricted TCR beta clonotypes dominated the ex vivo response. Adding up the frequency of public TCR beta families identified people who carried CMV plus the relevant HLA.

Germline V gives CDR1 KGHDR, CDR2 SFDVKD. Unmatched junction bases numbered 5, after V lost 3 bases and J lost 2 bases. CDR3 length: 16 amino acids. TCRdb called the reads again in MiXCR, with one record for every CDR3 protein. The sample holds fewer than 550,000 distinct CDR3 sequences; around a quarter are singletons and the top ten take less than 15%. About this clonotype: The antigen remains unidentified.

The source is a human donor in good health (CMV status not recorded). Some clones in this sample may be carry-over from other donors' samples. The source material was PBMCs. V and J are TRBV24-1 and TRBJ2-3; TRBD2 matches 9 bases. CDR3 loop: CATSDPLAGPTDTQYF. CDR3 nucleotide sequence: TGTGCCACCAGTGATCCCCTAGCGGGACCCACAGATACGCAGTATTTT.